This entry features one T cell receptor beta chain sequence. Its specificity is not known. The data originate from a study of T cell repertoires in cytomegalovirus infection. The CDR3 extends over 14 amino acids. CDR1 is SEHNR, CDR2 FQNEAQ, per germline (reference sequence). Between the trimmed V and J ends, which lost 3 bases and 1 base, there was a span of 9 bases. TCRdb redid the calling of the reads with MiXCR, one entry per CDR3 protein. The repertoire includes some 320,000 distinct CDR3 sequences, almost 30% of them detected once, and 20% sits in the top ten. Sequencing was performed on cultured PBMCs, taken from culture after CMV antigen stimulation. The chain combines TRBV7-9 with TRBJ1-1, with D perhaps TRBD1 (6 bases). This receptor was taken from a human donor in good health (CMV status not recorded). Some clones in this sample may be carry-over from other donors' samples. For the CDR3, the DNA is TGTGCCAGCAGCTTTTTGACAGGGAACACTGAAGCTTTCTTT. Translated: CASSFLTGNTEAFF. The entire variable domain, with the rest obtained from reference TRBV7-9 and TRBJ1-1, is as follows: DTGVSQNPRHKITKRGQNVTFRCDPISEHNRLYWYRQTLGQGPEFLTYFQNEAQLEKSRLLSDRFSAERPKGSFSTLEIQRTEQGDSAMYLCASSFLTGNTEAFFGQGTRLTVV.